The present entry profiles one T cell receptor beta chain with its context. The sample belongs to a study of shared T cell receptors in the human thymus. Assay: immunoSEQ multiplex PCR; the TCRdb copy retains only in-frame clones and omits some. The sample has about 400,000 clones; approximately 95% are singletons. The CDR3 is 16 residues long. Germline CDR1 is SGHTA and CDR2 is FQGNSA. Trimming took 5 bases from V and 0 from J, leaving 11 bases between them. This receptor was obtained from a human donor. The chain couples TRBV7-2 to TRBJ2-6; D gene ambiguous. Sequencing was done on a sample of thymocytes. The CDR3 nucleotides read TGTGCCAGCAGCCTGGTTGACGGCTCTGGGGCCAACGTCCTGACTTTC. Protein: CASSLVDGSGANVLTF.